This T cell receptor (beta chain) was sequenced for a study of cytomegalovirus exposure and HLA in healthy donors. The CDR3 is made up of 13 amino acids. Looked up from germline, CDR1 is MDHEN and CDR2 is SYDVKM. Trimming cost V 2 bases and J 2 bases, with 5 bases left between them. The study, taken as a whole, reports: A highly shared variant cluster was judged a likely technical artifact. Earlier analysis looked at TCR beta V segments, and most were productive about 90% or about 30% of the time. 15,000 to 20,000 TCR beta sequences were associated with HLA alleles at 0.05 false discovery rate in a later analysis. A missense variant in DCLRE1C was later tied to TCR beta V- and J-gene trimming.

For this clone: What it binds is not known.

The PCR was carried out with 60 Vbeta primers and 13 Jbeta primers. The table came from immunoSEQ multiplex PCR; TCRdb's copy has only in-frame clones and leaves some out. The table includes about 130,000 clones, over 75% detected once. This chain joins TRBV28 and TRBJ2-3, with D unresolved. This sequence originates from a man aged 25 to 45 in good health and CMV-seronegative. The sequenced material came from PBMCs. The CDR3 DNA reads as TGTGCCAGCAGTTTACTTTACACAGATACGCAGTATTTT. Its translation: CASSLLYTDTQYF.